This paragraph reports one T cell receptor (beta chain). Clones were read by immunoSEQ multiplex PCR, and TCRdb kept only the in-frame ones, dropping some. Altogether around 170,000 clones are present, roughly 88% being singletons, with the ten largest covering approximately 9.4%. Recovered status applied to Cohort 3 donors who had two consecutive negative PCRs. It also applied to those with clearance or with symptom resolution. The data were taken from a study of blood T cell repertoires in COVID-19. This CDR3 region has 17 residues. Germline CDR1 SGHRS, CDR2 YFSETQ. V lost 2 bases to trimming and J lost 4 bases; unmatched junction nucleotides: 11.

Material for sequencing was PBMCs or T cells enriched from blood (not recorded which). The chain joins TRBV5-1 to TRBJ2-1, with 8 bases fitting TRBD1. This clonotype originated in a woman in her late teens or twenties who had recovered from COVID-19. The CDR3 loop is CASSFLDRGPGYNEQFF. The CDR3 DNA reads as TGCGCCAGCAGCTTCCTTGACAGGGGTCCCGGATACAATGAGCAGTTCTTC.